The 8 T cell receptor beta chains in this list originate from one sample, sequenced in a study of T cell responses to AZD1222 COVID-19 vaccine (dated by TCRdb to about 2021). The library came from the immunoSEQ multiplex PCR assay. TCRdb re-hosts the immuneACCESS table, in-frame sequences only. Its copies lack some clones; in the studies checked, an unresolved V gene accounts for under half of them, and the cause for the rest is not known. This sample's clone table shows over 120,000 clones. About 2.3% of the sample is taken by the ten largest. The sample's time point label is to be understood as: baseline before first vaccination. Material: peripheral blood. These receptors were taken from an adult in good health.

The V and J genes are TRBV5-1 and TRBJ2-7; 15 nucleotides align to TRBD2. The CDR3 consists of 16 residues. With 4 bases clipped from V and 3 bases from J, the junction kept 5 bases outside the gene matches. CDR1 and CDR2 from the germline V gene are SGHRS and YFSETQ. CDR3: CASSPGLAGGLYEQYF. CDR3 DNA: TGCGCCAGCAGCCCGGGACTAGCGGGGGGCCTCTACGAGCAGTACTTC.

The chain uses TRBV28 and TRBJ1-6, with 7 positions matching TRBD1. This CDR3 region has 14 residues. V was pared by 6 bases and J by 5 bases, with 4 bases of the junction left unmatched. Germline loops: CDR1 MDHEN, CDR2 SYDVKM. In DNA form, the CDR3 reads TGTGCCAGCAGATTGGGACAGCATAATTCACCCCTCCACTTT. It yields the protein CASRLGQHNSPLHF.

The chain employs TRBV24-1 and TRBJ2-2, with a weak D call TRBD1 (5 bases). Trimming took 0 bases from V and 10 from J, leaving 11 bases between them. CDR3 length equals 14 residues. Germline V CDR1 and CDR2: KGHDR, SFDVKD. CDR3 sequence reads: CATSDLGRETELFF. The CDR3 DNA follows: TGTGCCACCAGTGATTTGGGCAGGGAAACGGAGCTGTTTTTT.

V gene TRBV29-1 combines with J gene TRBJ1-1; D gene unclear. The CDR3 runs to 11 residues. Per germline, CDR1 SQVTM and CDR2 ANQGSEA. With 7 bases removed from V and 1 base from J, the gap between germline ends came to 7 bases. The CDR3 DNA sequence: TGCAGCGCAGACTCGAACACTGAAGCTTTCTTT. As protein: CSADSNTEAFF. Drawing the rest from reference TRBV29-1 and TRBJ1-1, the complete variable domain is SAVISQKPSRDICQRGTSLTIQCQVDSQVTMMFWYRQQPGQSLTLIATANQGSEATYESGFVIDKFPISRPNLTFSTLTVSNMSPEDSSIYLCSADSNTEAFFGQGTRLTVV.

The V call is TRBV3-1 (or the pseudogene TRBV3-2), the J call TRBJ1-2, with D possibly being TRBD1 (6 bases). CDR1 and CDR2 from the germline V gene are LGHDT and YNNKEL (reference sequence). The CDR3 is 14 residues long. V lost 4 bases and J lost 2, with 11 bases in between. The CDR3 spells CASSPGHLNYGYTF. For the CDR3, the DNA is TGTGCCAGCAGCCCGGGACACCTGAACTATGGCTACACCTTC.

The chain has TRBV6-5 and TRBJ1-5; TRBD1 agrees at 12 bases. This CDR3 is 14 amino acids long. V was pared by 8 bases and J by 7 bases, with 6 bases of the junction left unmatched. Germline CDR1 reads MNHEY; CDR2 reads SVGAGI. CDR3 region: CASGDRGLGQPQHF. The CDR3 bases are TGTGCCAGCGGGGACAGGGGGCTAGGGCAGCCCCAGCATTTT.

J is TRBJ2-7 and V is TRBV6-5; 12 nucleotides align to TRBD1. Losses at the gene ends were 4 bases for V and 6 bases for J; bases not matched to a gene: 4. CDR3 size: 14 residues. CDR1 is MNHEY, CDR2 SVGAGI, per germline. DNA for the CDR3: TGTGCCAGCAGTTTTGGGACAGGGGGCTCCGAGCAGTACTTC. Translation gives CASSFGTGGSEQYF.

This chain connects TRBV4-1 to TRBJ2-5; the D call may be TRBD1 or TRBD2 (5 bases each). The CDR3 has 13 residues. Trimming stripped 1 base from V and 5 bases from J, with 8 bases between. The germline gives CDR1 MGHRA, CDR2 YSYEKL. CDR3 bases: TGCGCCAGCAGCCAAGGCAGGGAGGAGACCCAGTACTTC. Protein: CASSQGREETQYF.